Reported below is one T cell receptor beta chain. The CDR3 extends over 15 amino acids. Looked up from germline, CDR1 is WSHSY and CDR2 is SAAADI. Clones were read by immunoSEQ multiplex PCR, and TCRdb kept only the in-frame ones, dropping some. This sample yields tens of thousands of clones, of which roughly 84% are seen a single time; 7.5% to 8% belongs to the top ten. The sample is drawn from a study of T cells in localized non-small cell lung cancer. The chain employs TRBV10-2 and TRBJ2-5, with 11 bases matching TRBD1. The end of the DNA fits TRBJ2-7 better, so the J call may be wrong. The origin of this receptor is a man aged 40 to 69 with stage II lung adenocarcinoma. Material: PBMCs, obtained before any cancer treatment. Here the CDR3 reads CASSESRDRGYEQYF. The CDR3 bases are TGCGCCAGCAGTGAGTCGCGGGACAGGGGGTACGAGCAGTACTTC.